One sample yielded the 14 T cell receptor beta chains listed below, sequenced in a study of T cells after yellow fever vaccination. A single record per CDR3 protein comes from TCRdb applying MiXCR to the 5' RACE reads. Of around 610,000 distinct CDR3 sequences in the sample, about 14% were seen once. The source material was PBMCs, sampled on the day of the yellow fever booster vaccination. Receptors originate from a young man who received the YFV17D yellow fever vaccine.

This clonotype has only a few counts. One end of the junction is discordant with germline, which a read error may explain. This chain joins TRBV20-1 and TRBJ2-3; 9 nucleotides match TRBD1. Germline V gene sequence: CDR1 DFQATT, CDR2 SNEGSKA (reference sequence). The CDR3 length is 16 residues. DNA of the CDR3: TGCTGTGCTAGAGGAGACAGGGGGACGTGGGCAGATACGCAGTATTTT. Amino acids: CCARGDRGTWADTQYF.

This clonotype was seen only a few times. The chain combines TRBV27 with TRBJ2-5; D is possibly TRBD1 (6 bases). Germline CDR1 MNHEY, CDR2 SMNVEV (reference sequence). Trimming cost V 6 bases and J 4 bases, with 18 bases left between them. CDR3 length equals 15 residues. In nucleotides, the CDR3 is TGTGCCAGCAGAATGTTGGGGGCCGGGGCAGAGACCCAGTACTTC. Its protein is CASRMLGAGAETQYF.

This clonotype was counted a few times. CDR3 sequence: CASSLAVANYGYTF. CDR3 in DNA: TGTGCCAGCAGCTTAGCGGTAGCTAACTATGGCTACACCTTC. This sequence joins TRBV7-2 and TRBJ1-2; D is uncertain. The CDR3 covers 14 residues. V was trimmed by 0 bases and J by 0 bases, leaving 5 bases between them. The germline CDR1 and CDR2 sequences are SGHTA and FQGNSA.

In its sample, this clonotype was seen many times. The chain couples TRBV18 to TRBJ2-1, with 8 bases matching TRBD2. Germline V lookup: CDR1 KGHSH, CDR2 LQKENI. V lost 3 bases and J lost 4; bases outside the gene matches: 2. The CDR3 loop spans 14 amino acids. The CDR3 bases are TGTGCCAGCTCACCGATAGCGGGATACAATGAGCAGTTCTTC. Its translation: CASSPIAGYNEQFF.

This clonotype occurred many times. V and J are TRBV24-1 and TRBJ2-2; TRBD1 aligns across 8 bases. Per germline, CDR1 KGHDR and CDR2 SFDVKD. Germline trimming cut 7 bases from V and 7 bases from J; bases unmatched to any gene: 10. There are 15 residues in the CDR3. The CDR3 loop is CATSAPTGAIGELFF. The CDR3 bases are TGTGCCACCAGCGCCCCGACAGGGGCGATCGGGGAGCTGTTTTTT.

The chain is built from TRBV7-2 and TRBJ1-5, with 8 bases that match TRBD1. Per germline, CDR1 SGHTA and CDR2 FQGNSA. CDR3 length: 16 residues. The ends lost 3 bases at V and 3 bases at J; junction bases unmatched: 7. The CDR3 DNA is TGTGCCAGCAGCTTCCTGACAGGGGAGGCCAATCAGCCCCAGCATTTT. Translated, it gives CASSFLTGEANQPQHF.

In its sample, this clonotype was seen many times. DNA of the CDR3: TGTGCCACCAGTGATGACCGTGGCGGGAGTTCCTACAATGAGCAGTTCTTC. Residues: CATSDDRGGSSYNEQFF. V is TRBV24-1 and J is TRBJ2-1, with TRBD2 matching 7 bases. Trimming removed 3 bases from V and 1 base from J; junction bases left unmatched: 8. The CDR3 extends over 17 amino acids. Germline assignment: CDR1 KGHDR and CDR2 SFDVKD.

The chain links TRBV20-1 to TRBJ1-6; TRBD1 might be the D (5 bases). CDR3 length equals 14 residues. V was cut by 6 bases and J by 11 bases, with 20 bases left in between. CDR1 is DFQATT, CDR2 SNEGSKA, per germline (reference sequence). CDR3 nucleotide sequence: TGCAGTGCCGGCGGCGGGGGTAGTACGACACCCCTCCACTTT. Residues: CSAGGGGSTTPLHF.

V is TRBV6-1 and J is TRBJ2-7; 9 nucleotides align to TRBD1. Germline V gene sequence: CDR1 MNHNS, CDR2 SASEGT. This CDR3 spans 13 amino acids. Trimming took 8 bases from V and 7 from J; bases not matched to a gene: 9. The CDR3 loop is CASGRDRAVEQYF. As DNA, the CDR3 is TGTGCCAGCGGCCGGGACAGGGCGGTGGAGCAGTACTTC.

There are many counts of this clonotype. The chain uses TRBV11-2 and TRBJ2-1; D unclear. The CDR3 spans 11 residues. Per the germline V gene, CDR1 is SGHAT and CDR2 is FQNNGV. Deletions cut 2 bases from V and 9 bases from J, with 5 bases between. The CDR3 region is CASSLTGEQFF. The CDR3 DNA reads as TGTGCCAGCAGCTTAACCGGTGAGCAGTTCTTC.

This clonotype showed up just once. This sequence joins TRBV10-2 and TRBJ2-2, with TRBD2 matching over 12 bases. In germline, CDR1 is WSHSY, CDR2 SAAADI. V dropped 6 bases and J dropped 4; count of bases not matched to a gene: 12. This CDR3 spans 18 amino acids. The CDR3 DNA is TGCGCCAGCAGCTTGACTAGCGGGAGCCTTTATAGCACCGGGGAGCTGTTTTTT. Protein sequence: CASSLTSGSLYSTGELFF.

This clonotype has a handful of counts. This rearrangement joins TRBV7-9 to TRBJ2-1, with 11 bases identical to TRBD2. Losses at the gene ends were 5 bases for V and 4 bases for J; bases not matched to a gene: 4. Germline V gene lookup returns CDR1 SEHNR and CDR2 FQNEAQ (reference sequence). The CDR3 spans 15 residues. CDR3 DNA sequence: TGTGCCAGCAGCACGGGACTAGCGGTGTACAATGAGCAGTTCTTC. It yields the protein CASSTGLAVYNEQFF.

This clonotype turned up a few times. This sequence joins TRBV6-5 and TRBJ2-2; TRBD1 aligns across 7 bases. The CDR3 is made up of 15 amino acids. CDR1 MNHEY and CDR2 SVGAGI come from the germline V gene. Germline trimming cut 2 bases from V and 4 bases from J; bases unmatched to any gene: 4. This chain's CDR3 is CASSYGQVITGELFF. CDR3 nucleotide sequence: TGTGCCAGCAGTTACGGACAGGTGATCACCGGGGAGCTGTTTTTT.

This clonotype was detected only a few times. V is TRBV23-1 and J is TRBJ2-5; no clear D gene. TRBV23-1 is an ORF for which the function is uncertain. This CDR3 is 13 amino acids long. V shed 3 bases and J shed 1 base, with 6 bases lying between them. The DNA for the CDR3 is TGCGCCAGCAGTCACCCAGCCCAAGAGACCCAGTACTTC. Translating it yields CASSHPAQETQYF.